This T cell receptor (beta chain) was identified in a study of naive CD8 T cells in extremely preterm neonates. As regards this clone: Its target is unknown. The sample has other DNA sequences that encode this CDR3 too.

Study results and limitations: Relative to older groups, preterm infants had shorter, less trimmed CDR3s with fewer N additions.

Clones were sequenced by immunoSEQ multiplex PCR, and TCRdb holds only the in-frame ones, with some missing. This sample has 20,000 to 30,000 clones, with 70% to 90% found just once. Extremely preterm births at about 23-27 weeks of gestation supplied the samples. What was sequenced was naive CD8+ T cells from cord blood. This receptor was obtained from a boy who was born preterm.

The CDR3 DNA sequence: TGTGCCAGCAGCCAAGACTCCTACAATGAGCAGTTCTTC. Translation gives CASSQDSYNEQFF. This rearrangement joins TRBV4-2 to TRBJ2-1; D remains unclear. The V end was cut by 0 bases, the J end by 0 bases, with 0 bases between. Germline CDR1 LGHNA, CDR2 YNFKEQ. The length of the CDR3 is 13 residues.